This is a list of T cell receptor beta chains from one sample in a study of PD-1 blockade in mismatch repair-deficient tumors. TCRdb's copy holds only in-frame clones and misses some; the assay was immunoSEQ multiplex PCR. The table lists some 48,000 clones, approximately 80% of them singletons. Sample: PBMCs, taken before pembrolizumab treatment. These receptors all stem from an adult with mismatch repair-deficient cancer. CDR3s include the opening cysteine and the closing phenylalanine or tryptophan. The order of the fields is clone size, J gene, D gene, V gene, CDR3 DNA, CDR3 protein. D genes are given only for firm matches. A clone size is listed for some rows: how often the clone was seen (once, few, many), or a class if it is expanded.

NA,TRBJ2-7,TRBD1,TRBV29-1,TGCAGCGTTGGTTACAGGGGCGTCCTTATTAACGAGCAGTACTTC,CSVGYRGVLINEQYF
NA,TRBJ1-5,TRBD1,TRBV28,TGTGCCAGCATGCAGGGGGGAAGCAATCAGCCCCAGCATTTT,CASMQGGSNQPQHF
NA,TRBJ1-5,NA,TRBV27,TGTGCCAGCAGACCAAGGGAAGTGAGCAATCAGCCCCAGCATTTT,CASRPREVSNQPQHF
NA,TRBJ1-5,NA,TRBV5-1,TGCGCCAGCAGCTTATACTCGGATCAGCCCCAGCATTTT,CASSLYSDQPQHF
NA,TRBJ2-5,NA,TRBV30,TGTGCCTGGAGTGTGACAACTGGGGAGACCCAGTACTTC,CAWSVTTGETQYF
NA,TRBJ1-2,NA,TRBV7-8,TGTGCCAGCAGCTCAGGTGGGGTCGACAGAATTAACTATGGCTACACCTTC,CASSSGGVDRINYGYTF
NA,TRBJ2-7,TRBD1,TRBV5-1,TGCGCCAGCAGCTTTACGGGACAGGGGAGCTCGTACGAGCAGTACTTC,CASSFTGQGSSYEQYF
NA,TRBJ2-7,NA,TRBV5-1,TGCGCCAGCAGCTTTACAGTGAGCTCCTACGAGCAGTACTTC,CASSFTVSSYEQYF
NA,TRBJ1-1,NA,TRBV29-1,TGCAGCGCCATCAGTCCCGGCACTGAAGCTTTCTTT,CSAISPGTEAFF
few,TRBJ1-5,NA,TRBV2,TGTGCCAGCAGTCTAAGGAACCGTCAGCCCCAGCATTTT,CASSLRNRQPQHF
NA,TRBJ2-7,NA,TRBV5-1,TGCGCCAGCAATGATAACACCTACGAGCAGTACTTC,CASNDNTYEQYF
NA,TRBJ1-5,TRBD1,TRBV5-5,TGTGCCAGCAGCCAGGGGACAGGGGGCTACAATCAGCCCCAGCATTTT,CASSQGTGGYNQPQHF
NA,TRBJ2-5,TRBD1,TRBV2,TGTGCCAGCGTCAGGGACAGGGATGGAGAGACCCAGTACTTC,CASVRDRDGETQYF